This is a list of T cell receptor beta chains from one sample in a study of regulatory T cells in long-lasting Graves disease. TCRdb itself ran the multiplex PCR reads through MiXCR, one entry per CDR3 protein. This table holds some 470,000 distinct CDR3 sequences, 20% to 25% found once. The sequencing used peripheral blood mononuclear cells (PBMCs), collected when the disease was refractory, from a patient treated with antithyroid drugs. Receptors were obtained from a female donor with Graves disease. CDR3s include the opening cysteine and the closing phenylalanine or tryptophan. D genes are given only for firm matches. Size values are once, few and many counts, or a class for expanded clones, and some rows have none.

V: TRBV6-1; D: TRBD1; size: many; J: TRBJ1-6; CDR3: CASTRQGEGSPLHF; DNA: TGTGCCAGCACGCGACAGGGCGAGGGTTCACCCCTCCACTTT
V: TRBV10-3; D: NA; size: many; J: TRBJ1-1; CDR3: CAIKGEVNTEAFF; DNA: TGTGCCATCAAAGGGGAGGTGAACACTGAAGCTTTCTTT
V: TRBV7-9; D: NA; size: NA; J: TRBJ1-6; CDR3: CASSRTDGTDNSPLHF; DNA: TGTGCCAGCAGTAGGACGGACGGGACGGATAATTCACCCCTCCACTTT
V: TRBV28; D: NA; size: few; J: TRBJ1-5; CDR3: CASSPSGKPQHF; DNA: TGTGCCAGCAGTCCTTCTGGAAAGCCCCAGCATTTT
V: TRBV12-3/TRBV12-4; D: TRBD1; size: NA; J: TRBJ1-2; CDR3: CASTPGTGGGYTF; DNA: TGTGCCAGCACCCCAGGGACAGGGGGTGGCTACACCTTC
V: TRBV7-9; D: TRBD2; size: few; J: TRBJ2-2; CDR3: CASSDSGRALGNTGELFF; DNA: TGTGCCAGCAGCGATAGCGGGAGGGCCCTAGGAAACACCGGGGAGCTGTTTTTT
V: TRBV27; D: NA; size: NA; J: TRBJ2-1; CDR3: CASSPGTASYNEQFF; DNA: TGTGCCAGCAGTCCCGGGACTGCGTCCTACAATGAGCAGTTCTTC
V: TRBV5-5; D: NA; size: few; J: TRBJ2-7; CDR3: CASRPNILGSSYEQYF; DNA: TGTGCCAGCAGACCAAACATCTTAGGAAGCTCCTACGAGCAGTACTTC
V: TRBV5-1; D: TRBD2; size: NA; J: TRBJ2-7; CDR3: CASSPSGNLAESQYF; DNA: TGCGCCAGCAGCCCCAGCGGGAACTTAGCAGAATCGCAGTACTTC
V: TRBV30; D: TRBD1; size: many; J: TRBJ2-5; CDR3: CAWSAKTGSTQYF; DNA: TGTGCCTGGAGCGCCAAGACAGGGAGCACCCAGTACTTC
V: TRBV11-3; D: NA; size: NA; J: TRBJ2-1; CDR3: CASSLDWFSEQFF; DNA: TGTGCCAGCAGCTTAGATTGGTTTAGTGAGCAGTTCTTC
V: TRBV7-9; D: NA; size: many; J: TRBJ1-4; CDR3: CASSSTAGTNEKLFF; DNA: TGTGCCAGCAGCTCAACAGCCGGAACTAATGAAAAACTGTTTTTT
V: TRBV5-1; D: TRBD1; size: many; J: TRBJ2-7; CDR3: CASSLEPTGTYEQYF; DNA: TGCGCCAGCAGCTTGGAGCCGACAGGGACCTACGAGCAGTACTTC
V: TRBV24-1; D: TRBD1; size: NA; J: TRBJ2-5; CDR3: CATSDPRDSAETQYF; DNA: TGTGCCACCAGTGATCCCCGGGACAGTGCAGAGACCCAGTACTTC
V: TRBV6-1; D: NA; size: many; J: TRBJ1-1; CDR3: CASSPRGRGDTEAFF; DNA: TGTGCCAGCAGCCCACGCGGCAGGGGCGACACTGAAGCTTTCTTT
V: TRBV3-1; D: NA; size: NA; J: TRBJ2-2; CDR3: CASSMGQNTGELFF; DNA: TGTGCCAGCAGCATGGGACAGAACACCGGGGAGCTGTTTTTT
V: TRBV6-5; D: NA; size: NA; J: TRBJ2-1; CDR3: CASSSTVVKRRHEQFF; DNA: TGTGCCAGCAGTTCTACAGTCGTTAAGCGACGGCATGAGCAGTTCTTC
V: TRBV2; D: NA; size: many; J: TRBJ2-2; CDR3: CASTTQSSNTGELFF; DNA: TGTGCCAGCACTACGCAGAGTTCGAACACCGGGGAGCTGTTTTTT
V: TRBV24-1; D: TRBD1; size: few; J: TRBJ1-5; CDR3: CATSTGGRQPQHF; DNA: TGTGCCACCAGCACAGGGGGGCGTCAGCCCCAGCATTTT
V: TRBV7-9; D: NA; size: many; J: TRBJ2-7; CDR3: CASSFGGVEQYF; DNA: TGTGCCAGCAGCTTTGGCGGGGTTGAGCAGTACTTC
V: TRBV6-5; D: NA; size: many; J: TRBJ2-7; CDR3: CASSYSGRRSYEQYF; DNA: TGTGCCAGCAGTTACTCGGGCAGGAGATCCTACGAGCAGTACTTC
V: TRBV20-1; D: TRBD1; size: NA; J: TRBJ2-7; CDR3: CSANRDREDEQYF; DNA: TGCAGTGCTAATCGGGACAGGGAAGACGAGCAGTACTTC
V: TRBV6-1; D: TRBD1; size: many; J: TRBJ1-2; CDR3: CASSTGTGPYGYTF; DNA: TGTGCCAGCAGCACCGGGACAGGCCCGTATGGCTACACCTTC
V: TRBV28; D: TRBD2; size: many; J: TRBJ2-7; CDR3: CASSSLAESYEQYF; DNA: TGTGCCAGCAGCTCACTAGCGGAGTCCTACGAGCAGTACTTC
V: TRBV7-2; D: TRBD2; size: few; J: TRBJ2-5; CDR3: CASSLTSGAQETQYF; DNA: TGTGCCAGCAGCCTGACTAGCGGGGCTCAAGAGACCCAGTACTTC
V: TRBV12-3/TRBV12-4; D: TRBD1; size: many; J: TRBJ1-5; CDR3: CASTRGDSKQPQHF; DNA: TGTGCCAGCACCCGAGGGGACAGCAAACAGCCCCAGCATTTT
V: TRBV4-1; D: NA; size: NA; J: TRBJ1-6; CDR3: CASSQDGASPLHF; DNA: TGCGCCAGCAGCCAAGACGGGGCTTCACCCCTCCACTTT
V: TRBV6-2/TRBV6-3; D: TRBD1; size: few; J: TRBJ2-2; CDR3: CASSGRTGGAGELFF; DNA: TGTGCCAGCAGTGGACGGACAGGGGGCGCGGGGGAGCTGTTTTTT
V: TRBV7-9; D: NA; size: NA; J: TRBJ2-2; CDR3: CAGNKGPGLGTGELFF; DNA: TGTGCCGGCAACAAAGGGCCTGGGCTGGGCACCGGGGAGCTGTTTTTT
V: TRBV19; D: NA; size: few; J: TRBJ1-2; CDR3: CASSIPGSFSYGYTF; DNA: TGTGCCAGTAGTATTCCAGGGTCGTTCAGCTATGGCTACACCTTC
V: TRBV28; D: NA; size: few; J: TRBJ2-6; CDR3: CASSLWDGISGANVLTF; DNA: TGTGCCAGCAGTTTATGGGACGGGATCTCTGGGGCCAACGTCCTGACTTTC
V: TRBV19; D: NA; size: NA; J: TRBJ2-7; CDR3: CASSSTKSRGHEQYF; DNA: TGTGCCAGTAGTAGCACTAAGAGTCGGGGCCACGAGCAGTACTTC
V: TRBV9; D: NA; size: NA; J: TRBJ1-4; CDR3: CASSPLGTRGNEKLFF; DNA: TGTGCCAGCAGCCCCCTTGGGACGAGGGGGAATGAAAAACTGTTTTTT
V: TRBV2; D: TRBD1; size: few; J: TRBJ2-2; CDR3: CASSRQGEETGELFF; DNA: TGTGCCAGCTCCCGACAGGGGGAGGAAACCGGGGAGCTGTTTTTT
V: TRBV7-8; D: NA; size: many; J: TRBJ1-4; CDR3: CASSLERVLTNEKLFF; DNA: TGTGCCAGCAGCTTAGAAAGGGTTCTAACTAATGAAAAACTGTTTTTT
V: TRBV28; D: TRBD1; size: NA; J: TRBJ2-3; CDR3: CASSLPDRGYGDTQYF; DNA: TGTGCCAGCAGTTTACCCGACAGGGGGTACGGAGATACGCAGTATTTT